Detailed here is one TCR beta chain. Its antigen is still unknown. One base away there is no much larger clone; base qualities are not given. The data belong to a study of blood T cell repertoires in COVID-19 (dated by TCRdb to 2020 to 2022). With regard to the full study: Samples covering the acute and convalescent phases of COVID-19 were provided by collaborators in the United States, Italy and Spain. The prospective study material was composed of cDNA or gDNA derived from T cells, B-cell-depleted T cells, or PBMCs. The dataset comprised deeply sampled blood TCRbeta repertoires from subjects exposed to, actively infected with, or recovered from COVID-19. The repertoires were released in a freely available public database intended as a resource for research on the immune response to SARS-CoV-2. The samples were drawn from two sources: the first 160 participants of the ongoing ImmuneRACE study, and 1,200 or so subjects contributed by 6 global collaborators. A de-identified subject ID, COVID-19 status, age in years and sex were almost always included in the sample metadata. Where HLA class I and class II types were available, the types were taken from metadata supplied by the sample provider, not from assay-based typing.

TCRbeta CDR3 regions were amplified from genomic DNA using the immunoSEQ Assay, a bias-controlled multiplex PCR. From the authors' description of their analysis: Nucleated cell counts per sample were estimated from amplification of reference gene primers within the assay. To quantify the absolute abundance of each unique TCRbeta CDR3 rearrangement, sequence reads were collapsed and filtered. For each sample, productive Simpson clonality was calculated as the square root of Simpson's diversity index over productive rearrangements. TCRdb's version of the immuneACCESS table is confined to in-frame rearrangements and falls short of the full clone set. An unresolved V gene accounts for under half of the shortfall where checked; the remainder is of unknown origin. V and J calls and clone size are copied from that table; D and trimming were computed from the DNA. The sample contains around 63,000 clones, roughly 86% of them found a single time. The ten largest account for less than 4.5% of the sample.

Deletion took 5 bases off V and 6 bases off J, with a span of 11 bases between the germline ends. The germline V gene gives CDR1 as SGHRS and CDR2 as YFSETQ. Reading from cysteine to phenylalanine, the CDR3 counts 13 amino acids. Only the CDR3 DNA is retained, 39 bases long and in frame from the first base. Whole blood was collected in K2EDTA tubes by collaborating institutions according to the institutions' own protocols. For TCRbeta analysis, collaborators shipped samples in one of three forms: frozen whole blood, isolated PBMCs, or DNA extracted from either of those sample types. What the research found in general, with its limitations: The quantity of clinical and demographic metadata differed by source and by participant and was supplied without curation.

The chain was built from TRBV5-1 and TRBJ2-2; perhaps TRBD2 is the D gene, with 6 bases matching. Specimen: peripheral blood. The receptor was derived from a man in his fifties with active COVID-19. The DNA sequence is TGCGCCAGCAGTAATGGCGGGGCCGGGGAGCTGTTTTTT. Its translation reads: CASSNGGAGELFF.